These 5 T cell receptor beta chains were all obtained from the same sample, sequenced in a study of OX40 agonist ivuxolimab in advanced cancers. Clones were read by immunoSEQ multiplex PCR, and TCRdb kept only the in-frame ones, dropping some. Counted here are tens of thousands of clones, approximately 81% occurring once; the ten biggest clones make up roughly 23%. The sample was CD4+ or CD8+ T cells sorted from blood, taken in a trial of the OX40 agonist ivuxolimab. These receptors were taken from an adult with an advanced solid tumor such as melanoma, head and neck, liver or kidney cancer.

V usage is TRBV2 and J usage is TRBJ2-1, with 8 bases matching TRBD2. With 11 bases clipped from V and 5 bases from J, the junction kept 11 bases outside the gene matches. The CDR3 is 14 amino acids. Germline assignment: CDR1 SNHLY and CDR2 FYNNEI. CDR3 coding DNA: TGTGCCCTTAGCGGGAATGTCCCCAACAATGAGCAGTTCTTC. It encodes CALSGNVPNNEQFF. Filled out from reference TRBV2 and TRBJ2-1, the complete variable domain reads EPEVTQTPSHQVTQMGQEVILRCVPISNHLYFYWYRQILGQKVEFLVSFYNNEISEKSEIFDDQFSVERPDGSNFTLKIRSTKLEDSAMYFCALSGNVPNNEQFFGPGTRLTVL.

The chain couples TRBV6-6 to TRBJ2-7; the D is unclear. The V gene's germline CDR1 is MNHNY and CDR2 SVGAGI (reference sequence). The CDR3 extends over 13 amino acids. The V end was cut by 6 bases, the J end by 7 bases, with 16 bases between. The CDR3 protein is CASRAGFSWEQYF. CDR3 nucleotides: TGTGCCAGCAGGGCAGGTTTTTCCTGGGAGCAGTACTTC.

The chain employs TRBV4-1 and TRBJ1-5, with D possibly TRBD1 on 6 matching bases. Trimming took 3 bases from V and 7 from J, leaving 16 bases between them. The germline V gene encodes CDR1 MGHRA and CDR2 YSYEKL. This CDR3 region has 15 residues. CDR3 protein: CASSQTTGWIQPQHF. In DNA, the CDR3 is TGCGCCAGCAGCCAGACAACAGGGTGGATCCAGCCCCAGCATTTT.

In its sample, this clone ranks as medium-sized. J is TRBJ2-1 and V is TRBV5-1; 8 bases match TRBD2. V shed 0 bases and J 4 bases; nucleotides not matched to a gene: 9. The CDR3 is made up of 17 amino acids. CDR1 and CDR2 (germline): SGHRS, YFSETQ. This CDR3 reads CASSLVSGLGFYNEQFF. CDR3 DNA: TGCGCCAGCAGCTTGGTCTCGGGACTAGGGTTTTACAATGAGCAGTTCTTC.

A single count supports this clone. V gene TRBV27 combines with J gene TRBJ2-6, with no clear D. The CDR3 totals 15 residues. Trimming left V 4 bases short and J 2 bases short, with 9 bases between. Germline assignment: CDR1 MNHEY and CDR2 SMNVEV (reference sequence). CDR3 DNA: TGTGCCAGCAGTTCTGCCCCTCCTGGGGCCAACGTCCTGACTTTC. It yields the protein CASSSAPPGANVLTF.